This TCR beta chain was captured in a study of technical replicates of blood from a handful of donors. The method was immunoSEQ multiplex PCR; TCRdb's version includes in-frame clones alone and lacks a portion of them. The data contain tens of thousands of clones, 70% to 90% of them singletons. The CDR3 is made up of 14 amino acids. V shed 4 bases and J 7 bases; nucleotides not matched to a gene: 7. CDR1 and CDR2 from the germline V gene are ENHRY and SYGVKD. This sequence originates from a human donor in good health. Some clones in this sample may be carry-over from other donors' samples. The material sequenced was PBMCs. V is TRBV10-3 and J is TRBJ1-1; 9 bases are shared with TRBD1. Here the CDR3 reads CAISGTGTGFEAFF. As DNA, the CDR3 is TGTGCCATCAGTGGCACCGGGACAGGGTTTGAAGCTTTCTTT.